This record concerns one TCR beta chain sequence. The antigen is not known. The hyperthyroidism patients, aged 18 to 65, had been newly diagnosed, with under 2 months' duration. Patients with other autoimmune diseases, uncontrolled infections, pregnancy or lactation were excluded. Diagnoses were established from clinical symptoms, serum thyroxine, TRAb, thyroid ultrasound and orbital computed tomography. The data were taken from a study of Graves' ophthalmopathy and Graves' hyperthyroidism. Overall study findings and caveats: Most expanded clonotypes from thyroid (those above 0.001 frequency) were also found in blood.

This CDR3 comprises 16 residues. Trimming cost V 3 bases and J 1 base, with 14 bases left between them. CDR1 is SGHVS and CDR2 is FNYEAQ in the germline V gene. Amplification from RNA transcripts yielded the TCR beta CDR3 regions. HTBI-primed first-round RT-PCR preceded second-round multiplex PCR. TCRdb analysed the multiplex PCR reads with MiXCR anew, one entry per CDR3 protein. This sample has approximately 540,000 distinct CDR3 sequences; about two fifths occur once, and the top ten carry approximately 4.1%. This chain uses TRBV7-6 with TRBJ2-3, with D tentatively TRBD1 (5 bases). The receptor comes from an adult man with Graves' hyperthyroidism. What was sequenced was peripheral blood or thyroid tissue (not recorded which). In nucleotides, the CDR3 is TGTGCCAGCAGCTTTGGCAGGGATGCGGGCACAGATACGCAGTATTTT. It specifies CASSFGRDAGTDTQYF.